This TCR beta chain is from a study of blood T cell repertoires in COVID-19. Study-level information: The United States, Italy and Spain supplied acute and convalescent COVID-19 samples. Sample material is recorded as cDNA or gDNA derived from T cells, B-cell-depleted T cells, or PBMCs.

Original analysis: Estimates of nucleated cell counts were drawn from the amplification of reference gene primers. Sequenced by immunoSEQ multiplex PCR; TCRdb stores in-frame clones only, minus some. V and J calls and clone size follow that table, whereas D and trimming were derived from the DNA. The sample holds approximately 290,000 clones; approximately 90% are singletons and the top ten take around 0.84%. The V gene end was trimmed by 2 bases and the J gene end by 7 bases; junction bases not matched to a gene: 2. The CDR3 runs 14 residues. The germline V gene encodes CDR1 MNHNY and CDR2 SVGAGI (reference sequence).

The sequencing sample was made of peripheral blood. The gene calls are TRBV6-6 and TRBJ1-6; 7 bases line up with TRBD1. The receptor was isolated from a man aged 25 to 45 with acute or convalescent COVID-19. CDR3: CASSYRDRNSPLHF. In DNA, the CDR3 is TGTGCCAGCAGTTACCGGGACAGAAATTCACCCCTCCACTTT.